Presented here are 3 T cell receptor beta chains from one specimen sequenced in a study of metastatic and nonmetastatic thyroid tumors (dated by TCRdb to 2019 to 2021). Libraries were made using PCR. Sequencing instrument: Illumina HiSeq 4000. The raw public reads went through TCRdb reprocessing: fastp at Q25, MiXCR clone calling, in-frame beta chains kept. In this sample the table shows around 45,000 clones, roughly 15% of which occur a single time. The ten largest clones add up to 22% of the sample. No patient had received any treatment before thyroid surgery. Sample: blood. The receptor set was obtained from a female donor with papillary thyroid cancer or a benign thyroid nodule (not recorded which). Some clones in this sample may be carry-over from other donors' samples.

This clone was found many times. The CDR3 loop is CASSRTSEYQETQYF. The CDR3, as DNA: TGTGCCAGCAGCCGGACTAGCGAGTACCAAGAGACCCAGTACTTC. This chain joins TRBV3-1 and TRBJ2-5, with 9 bases aligning to TRBD2. CDR3 length: 15 amino acids. V lost 4 bases, J lost 0 bases, and 3 bases stayed unmatched. CDR1 is LGHDT and CDR2 is YNNKEL in the germline V gene (reference sequence).

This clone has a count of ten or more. CDR3 in amino acids: CASSHPGLSREQYF. The CDR3 DNA reads TGTGCCAGCAGCCATCCGGGCCTAAGCCGGGAGCAGTACTTC. V gene TRBV7-9 combines with J gene TRBJ2-7; D is uncertain. This CDR3 is built from 14 residues. V lost 5 bases, J lost 7 bases, and 18 bases lay in between. From germline, CDR1 is SEHNR and CDR2 FQNEAQ (reference sequence).

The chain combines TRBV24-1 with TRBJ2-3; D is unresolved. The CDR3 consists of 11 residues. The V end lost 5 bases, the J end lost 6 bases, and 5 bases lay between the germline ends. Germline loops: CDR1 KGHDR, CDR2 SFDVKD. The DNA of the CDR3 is TGTGCCACCAGTGTATTTGATACGCAGTATTTT. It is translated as CATSVFDTQYF.